The entry below describes one TCR beta chain. Authors' analysis steps: Amplified reference gene primers provided the basis for estimating nucleated cell counts. The table came from immunoSEQ multiplex PCR; TCRdb's copy has only in-frame clones and leaves some out. D and trimming come from the DNA, and the V and J calls and clone size come from that table. The sample shows about 260,000 clones, about 83% of them seen only once. The germline CDR1 and CDR2 sequences are SGHNT and YYREEE (reference sequence). The length of the CDR3 is 15 residues. The V and J ends lost 2 bases and 0 bases respectively, with 8 bases between them. This entry belongs to a study of blood T cell repertoires in COVID-19. Overall study: COVID-19 samples collected from the United States, Italy and Spain covered acute and convalescent phases. PBMCs, B-cell-depleted T cells, or T cells provided the cDNA or gDNA that made up the material.

This receptor was identified in a woman aged 45-65 years who had recovered from COVID-19. The V call is TRBV5-4, the J call TRBJ1-4; D not resolved. The specimen sequenced was peripheral blood. In DNA, the CDR3 is TGTGCCAGCAGCTTACGGTCTGCAACTAATGAAAAACTGTTTTTT. Amino acid sequence: CASSLRSATNEKLFF.